Each of the 23 T cell receptor beta chains below was sequenced from the same sample in a study of blood T cells in healthy people across ages. With a J-beta primer mix and a sample-barcoded 5' primer, a second PCR ran roughly 6 to 11 cycles. TCRdb fed the 5' RACE reads into MiXCR, producing one record per CDR3 protein. The table lists over 700,000 distinct CDR3 sequences, just under 25% of them singletons. These data were also reused for a study on T cells of mothers and their children.

Sequencing used blood. The receptors derive from a boy younger than 18 in good health.

The table lists this clonotype with a few counts. The V gene is TRBV29-1, the J gene TRBJ2-5; tentatively, D is TRBD2 (6 bases). V lost 8 bases and J lost 4, with 11 bases in between. This CDR3 has 11 amino acids. Germline V gene sequence: CDR1 SQVTM, CDR2 ANQGSEA. Here the CDR3 DNA reads TGCAGCACGAGGCGGGGAGAGACCCAGTACTTC. Encoded protein: CSTRRGETQYF.

This chain joins TRBV4-2 and TRBJ2-5, with D perhaps given as TRBD1 or TRBD2 (5 bases each). The last part of the DNA fits TRBJ2-7 better; the J call may be wrong. Germline V gives CDR1 LGHNA, CDR2 YNFKEQ. The CDR3 is 15 amino acids. This CDR3 reads CASSQERGGGYEQYF. The CDR3 coding sequence is TGTGCCAGCAGCCAAGAGAGAGGTGGGGGCTACGAGCAGTACTTC.

V and J are TRBV29-1 and TRBJ1-2; no reliable D call. In germline, CDR1 is SQVTM, CDR2 ANQGSEA. The CDR3 has 12 amino acids. V lost 7 bases, J lost 4 bases, and 13 bases lay in between. Written as DNA, the CDR3 is TGCAGCGCCGGGGAGGGTGGCTATGGCTACACCTTC. The encoded protein is CSAGEGGYGYTF.

CDR3: CASMRSTSNQPQHF. The CDR3 DNA reads as TGTGCCAGCATGAGGTCTACTAGCAATCAGCCCCAGCATTTT. V and J are TRBV6-6 and TRBJ1-5; D is ambiguous. The CDR3 is 14 residues long. CDR1 MNHNY and CDR2 SVGAGI come from the germline V gene (reference sequence). The V gene lost 7 bases and the J gene lost 0 bases, with 10 bases spanning the gap.

Concerning this clonotype: Given a much more abundant clone one base away, this may be a read error. The genes are TRBV6-1 and TRBJ2-5; 11 nucleotides line up with TRBD2. The DNA matches TRBJ2-1 better at its end, which makes the J call doubtful. The CDR3 covers 15 residues. CDR1 is MNHNS and CDR2 is SASEGT in the germline V gene. This CDR3 is CASRGTSGRVGGQFF. CDR3 bases: TGTGCCAGCAGGGGTACTAGCGGGAGAGTAGGTGGGCAGTTCTTC.

This clonotype was picked up a small number of times. In DNA, the CDR3 is TGTGCCACCACTAACCCACAGGGGCCCCTGTCGGACGAGGTGTACTTC. Translated, it gives CATTNPQGPLSDEVYF. The rearrangement joins TRBV21-1 to TRBJ2-1; the table names TRBD1, a call not compared with the DNA. TRBV21-1 is designated a pseudogene. The CDR3 sequence is 16 residues long.

The chain carries TRBV7-9 and TRBJ2-6, with D unresolved. Trimming pared 5 bases from V and 2 bases from J, leaving 10 bases between. This CDR3 is built from 15 residues. Germline V gene sequence: CDR1 SEHNR, CDR2 FQNEAQ (reference sequence). This CDR3 reads CASSPEMAGANVLTF. The CDR3 bases are TGTGCCAGCAGCCCTGAGATGGCTGGGGCCAACGTCCTGACTTTC.

The table lists this clonotype with a few counts. The chain has TRBV20-1 and TRBJ1-3; maybe TRBD1 (5 bases). In germline, CDR1 is DFQATT, CDR2 SNEGSKA (reference sequence). Trimming pared 2 bases from V and 0 bases from J, leaving 11 bases between. The CDR3 extends over 15 amino acids. CDR3 amino acids: CSARHDRTSGNTIYF. In DNA, the CDR3 is TGCAGTGCTAGACATGACAGAACCTCTGGAAACACCATATATTTT.

The V call is TRBV10-3, the J call TRBJ2-7; 7 positions match TRBD2. Germline assignment: CDR1 ENHRY and CDR2 SYGVKD. Trimming cost V 7 bases and J 5 bases; bases outside gene matches: 8. The CDR3 runs 13 residues. In DNA, the CDR3 is TGTGCCATCACTCGGGGGGTGCTACACGAGCAGTACTTC. It is translated as CAITRGVLHEQYF.

This clonotype was seen more than once but under ten times. CDR3 DNA: TGTGCCAGCAGCCTCGTAGCGGGGGGGCTAGAAGATACGCAGTATTTT. It yields the protein CASSLVAGGLEDTQYF. The rearrangement uses TRBV6-2 or TRBV6-3 and TRBJ2-3; 11 nucleotides align to TRBD2. J was trimmed by 5 bases and V by 6 bases; bases with no gene match: 10. This CDR3 spans 16 amino acids. Per the germline V gene, CDR1 is MNHEY and CDR2 is SVGEGT.

The chain is built from TRBV5-1 and TRBJ2-1; D not certain. The CDR3 loop spans 14 amino acids. Looked up from germline, CDR1 is SGHRS and CDR2 is YFSETQ. V was cut by 0 bases and J by 9 bases, with 13 bases left in between. The CDR3 loop is CASSLGLSISEQFF. CDR3 sequence (DNA): TGCGCCAGCAGCTTGGGCCTTAGTATTAGTGAGCAGTTCTTC.

The chain joins TRBV29-1 to TRBJ2-5; D ambiguous. This CDR3 comprises 16 residues. Trimming took off 5 bases at V and 0 bases at J, with 19 bases between the two ends. The germline CDR1 and CDR2 sequences are SQVTM and ANQGSEA. CDR3 region: CSVKARSSWYQETQYF. The CDR3 nucleotides are TGCAGCGTTAAGGCTCGTAGCAGTTGGTACCAAGAGACCCAGTACTTC.

This clonotype came up a few times. V usage is TRBV4-3 and J usage is TRBJ2-7; tentatively, D is TRBD2 (5 bases). Per the germline V gene, CDR1 is LGHNA and CDR2 is YSLEER. The V end lost 5 bases, the J end lost 1 base, and 18 bases lay between the germline ends. CDR3 length equals 16 residues. The CDR3 nucleotides are TGCGCCAGCAGCTCCATTCGGGGAATTGGGTCCTACGAGCAGTACTTC. Encoded protein: CASSSIRGIGSYEQYF.

The chain employs TRBV5-1 and TRBJ2-5; D is undetermined. Germline loops: CDR1 SGHRS, CDR2 YFSETQ. The ends were cut back, 4 bases at V and 5 bases at J, with 12 bases in the middle. The CDR3 totals 13 residues. The chain's CDR3 is CASSAEPRETQYF. The CDR3 nucleotides read TGCGCCAGCAGCGCCGAACCCCGCGAGACCCAGTACTTC.

CDR3 DNA sequence: TGCGCCAGCAGCTTGGGTGGCGGGAGAGGAAATGAGCAGTTCTTC. The encoded protein is CASSLGGGRGNEQFF. V usage is TRBV5-1 and J usage is TRBJ2-5; TRBD2 matches 7 bases. The DNA end is more similar to TRBJ2-1, so the J call may be wrong. The germline V gene has CDR1 SGHRS and CDR2 YFSETQ. The CDR3 runs 15 residues.

The chain recombines TRBV6-2 or TRBV6-3 with TRBJ1-4, with 7 bases that match TRBD1. The germline V gene encodes CDR1 MNHEY and CDR2 SVGEGT. The CDR3 spans 13 residues. The ends lost 7 bases at V and 8 bases at J; junction bases unmatched: 7. CDR3 protein: CASTNRGREKLFF. The CDR3 DNA follows: TGTGCCAGCACCAACAGGGGACGCGAAAAACTGTTTTTT.

This clonotype has only a few counts. V and J are TRBV29-1 and TRBJ2-5; no firm D call. The germline V and J ends were trimmed by 7 bases and 5 bases, with 14 bases remaining between them. Germline values: CDR1 SQVTM, CDR2 ANQGSEA. The CDR3 sequence is 12 residues long. CDR3 bases: TGCAGCGGGACCGGGTCATGGGAGACCCAGTACTTC. It specifies CSGTGSWETQYF.

This clonotype was counted between two and nine times. CDR3 protein: CASSIHPGLAGGEDTQYF. CDR3 bases: TGTGCCAGCAGCATCCATCCGGGACTAGCGGGAGGGGAGGATACGCAGTATTTT. This chain uses TRBV7-3 with TRBJ2-3; 16 bases map to TRBD2. The V and J ends lost 5 bases and 6 bases, in that order; junction bases with no gene match: 11. CDR1 and CDR2 (germline): SGHTA, FQGTGA. There are 18 residues in the CDR3.

The gene calls are TRBV28 and TRBJ2-7, with 8 positions matching TRBD1. CDR3 length: 16 residues. CDR1 is MDHEN, CDR2 SYDVKM, per germline. The junction had 9 bases not matched to a gene; V was cut back by 5 bases and J by 0 bases. CDR3: CASSTRTGLSSYEQYF. The DNA of the CDR3 is TGTGCCAGCAGTACCCGGACAGGGCTAAGCTCCTACGAGCAGTACTTC.

Worth noting for this clonotype: One end of the junction fails to match germline, which may point to a read error. The chain combines TRBV7-2 with TRBJ2-5, with TRBD2 identical over 7 bases. The germline gives CDR1 SGHTA, CDR2 FQGNSA. The CDR3 covers 11 residues. In DNA form, the CDR3 reads TGCGACAGCAGCCGGGGGACTAAGCAGTACTTC. Protein: CDSSRGTKQYF.

This clonotype was observed a few times. The V and J genes are TRBV29-1 and TRBJ2-5; tentatively, D is TRBD1 (5 bases). CDR3 length: 16 amino acids. In germline, CDR1 is SQVTM, CDR2 ANQGSEA. V lost 0 bases, J lost 0 bases, and 14 bases lay in between. CDR3 sequence: CSVEDPTELYQETQYF. CDR3 sequence (DNA): TGCAGCGTTGAAGATCCGACAGAGCTGTACCAAGAGACCCAGTACTTC. Full variable domain (remainder filled in from reference TRBV29-1 and TRBJ2-5): SAVISQKPSRDICQRGTSLTIQCQVDSQVTMMFWYRQQPGQSLTLIATANQGSEATYESGFVIDKFPISRPNLTFSTLTVSNMSPEDSSIYLCSVEDPTELYQETQYFGPGTRLLVL.

This clonotype turned up a few times. The V and J genes are TRBV3-1 and TRBJ2-7; the match to TRBD2 covers 7 bases. The CDR3 runs to 15 residues. The germline V gene has CDR1 LGHDT and CDR2 YNNKEL (reference sequence). Trimming at V came to 5 bases and at J to 5 bases, leaving 12 bases not matched to a gene. The CDR3 spells CASSSLGLVSDEQYF. Written as DNA, the CDR3 is TGTGCCAGCAGCTCCCTCGGACTAGTCTCAGACGAGCAGTACTTC.

This clonotype was observed a handful of times. This chain uses TRBV24-1 with TRBJ2-7; 8 positions match TRBD1. The CDR3 is 15 amino acids. The germline gives CDR1 KGHDR, CDR2 SFDVKD. Losses at the gene ends were 9 bases for V and 3 bases for J; bases not matched to a gene: 12. The CDR3 nucleotides read TGTGCCACCTCAGCTACAGGGGGGAACCTCTACGAGCAGTACTTC. It specifies CATSATGGNLYEQYF.